Only a few counts were recorded for the clone carrying this TCR beta chain. A read error may produce the germline difference seen at one junction end. This record belongs to a study of CD4 and CD8 cells across lung adenocarcinoma regions. Donors had localized lung adenocarcinoma, a non-small cell lung cancer. TCRdb passed the PCR reads through MiXCR, listing each CDR3 protein once. Of about 10,000 distinct CDR3 sequences in the sample, approximately 46% were seen once. The CDR3 totals 14 residues. Germline CDR1 and CDR2: MNHEY and SVGAGI. V gene TRBV6-5 combines with J gene TRBJ2-1; D perhaps matches TRBD2 (5 bases). Sequenced input: CD8+ T cells from the margin of a lung tumor. The origin of this receptor is a male donor with lung adenocarcinoma. The CD4 and CD8 labels of this study may be unreliable. In nucleotides, the CDR3 is TGTGCCAGCAGTTCCTCCCCGGGGTTCGGGAACAAGTACTTC. It is translated as CASSSSPGFGNKYF.